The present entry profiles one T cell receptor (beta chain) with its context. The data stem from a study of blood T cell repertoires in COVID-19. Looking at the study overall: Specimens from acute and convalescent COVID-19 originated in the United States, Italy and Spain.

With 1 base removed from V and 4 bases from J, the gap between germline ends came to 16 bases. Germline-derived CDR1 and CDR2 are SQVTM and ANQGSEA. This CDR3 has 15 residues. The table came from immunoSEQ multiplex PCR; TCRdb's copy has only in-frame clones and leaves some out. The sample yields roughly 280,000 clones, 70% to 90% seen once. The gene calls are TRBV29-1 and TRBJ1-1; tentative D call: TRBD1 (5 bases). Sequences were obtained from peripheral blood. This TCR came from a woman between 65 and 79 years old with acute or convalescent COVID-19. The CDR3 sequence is CSVEAHPGGVTEAFF. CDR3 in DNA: TGCAGCGTTGAAGCCCACCCGGGGGGGGTCACTGAAGCTTTCTTT.